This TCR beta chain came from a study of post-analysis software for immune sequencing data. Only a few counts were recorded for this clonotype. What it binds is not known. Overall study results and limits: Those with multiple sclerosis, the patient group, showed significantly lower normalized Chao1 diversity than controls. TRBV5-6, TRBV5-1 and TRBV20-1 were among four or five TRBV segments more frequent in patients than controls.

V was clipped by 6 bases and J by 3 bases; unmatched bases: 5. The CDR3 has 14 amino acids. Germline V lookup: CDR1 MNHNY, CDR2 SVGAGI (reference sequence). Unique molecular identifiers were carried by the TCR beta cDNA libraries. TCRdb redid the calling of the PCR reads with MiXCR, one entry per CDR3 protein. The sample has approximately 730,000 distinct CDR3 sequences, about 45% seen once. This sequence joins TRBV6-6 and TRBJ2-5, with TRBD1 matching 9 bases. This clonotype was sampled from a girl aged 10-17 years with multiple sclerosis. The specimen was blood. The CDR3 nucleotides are TGTGCCAGCAGACAGACAGGGGGAGAAGAGACCCAGTACTTC. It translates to CASRQTGGEETQYF.